The source of this T cell receptor beta chain is a study of cytomegalovirus exposure and HLA in healthy donors. Germline V gives CDR1 SNHLY, CDR2 FYNNEI. The CDR3 is made up of 18 amino acids. V was clipped by 3 bases and J by 0 bases; unmatched bases: 12. Each of the donors was a healthy bone marrow donor. Vbeta (60) and Jbeta (13) primers were used in the PCR. Here immunoSEQ multiplex PCR was the method, and the copy in TCRdb shows in-frame clones only, minus some. The table has roughly 140,000 clones, 78% seen once. Sequenced material: PBMCs. This receptor was taken from a male donor in good health and CMV-seronegative. The chain employs TRBV2 and TRBJ2-3; 7 nucleotides match TRBD1. The CDR3 protein is CASSDRGPITSSTDTQYF. The CDR3 nucleotides are TGTGCCAGCAGTGATAGGGGGCCTATTACCTCTAGCACAGATACGCAGTATTTT. The variable domain in full, with the rest retrieved from reference TRBV2 and TRBJ2-3, is EPEVTQTPSHQVTQMGQEVILRCVPISNHLYFYWYRQILGQKVEFLVSFYNNEISEKSEIFDDQFSVERPDGSNFTLKIRSTKLEDSAMYFCASSDRGPITSSTDTQYFGPGTRLTVL.